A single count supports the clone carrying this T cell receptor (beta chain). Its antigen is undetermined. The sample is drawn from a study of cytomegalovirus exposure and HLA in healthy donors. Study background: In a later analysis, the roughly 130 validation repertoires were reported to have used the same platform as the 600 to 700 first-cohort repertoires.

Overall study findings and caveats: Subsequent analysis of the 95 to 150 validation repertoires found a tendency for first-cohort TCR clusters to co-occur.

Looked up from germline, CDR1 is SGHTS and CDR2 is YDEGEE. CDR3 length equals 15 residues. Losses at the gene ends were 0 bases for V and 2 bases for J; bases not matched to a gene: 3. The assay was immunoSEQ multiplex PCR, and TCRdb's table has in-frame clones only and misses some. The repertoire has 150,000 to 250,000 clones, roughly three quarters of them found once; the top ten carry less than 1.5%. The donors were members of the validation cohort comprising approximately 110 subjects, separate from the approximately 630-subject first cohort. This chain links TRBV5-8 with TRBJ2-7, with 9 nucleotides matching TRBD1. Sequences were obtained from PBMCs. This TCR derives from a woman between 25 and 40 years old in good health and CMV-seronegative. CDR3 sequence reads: CASSLGQGVTYEQYF. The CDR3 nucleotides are TGTGCCAGCAGCTTGGGACAGGGGGTTACCTACGAGCAGTACTTC.